One sample yielded the 3 T cell receptor beta chains listed below, sequenced in a study of beta chain features in type 1 diabetes. Study-wide results and limits: Among all four CD4+ subsets, Type 1 diabetes patients had TCRB CDR3s that were moderately but significantly shorter.

What these receptors recognize is not known. Isolated RNA was reverse transcribed in full, so expressed TCRB transcripts were sequenced. Sequenced by immunoSEQ multiplex PCR; TCRdb stores in-frame clones only, minus some. This table holds more than 250,000 clones, 20% found once. Sequenced material: naive CD4+ T cells from blood. These receptors were collected from a woman aged 40 to 50 with type 1 diabetes.

This clone was detected only a few times. This sequence joins TRBV18 and TRBJ1-1; the D is unclear. The CDR3 sequence is 12 residues long. Germline V lookup: CDR1 KGHSH, CDR2 LQKENI. The V gene lost 5 bases and the J gene lost 9 bases, with 13 bases spanning the gap. CDR3 sequence (DNA): TGTGCCAGCTCAGCAGGAGGGCAGCAAGCTTTCTTT. This encodes CASSAGGQQAFF.

The gene calls are TRBV30 and TRBJ2-7, with a possible D match to TRBD1 (5 bases). The CDR3 loop spans 13 amino acids. Germline CDR1 reads GTSNPN; CDR2 reads SVGIG (reference sequence). The V end was cut by 5 bases, the J end by 5 bases, with 16 bases between. As DNA, the CDR3 is TGTGCCTGGGGCTACCTAGGGGTGAACGAGCAGTACTTC. This codes for CAWGYLGVNEQYF.

This clone was found a few times. This sample includes further DNA sequences coding for the same CDR3. DNA for the CDR3: TGTGCCAGCTCACCGGGGGCTAGCAATCAGCCCCAGCATTTT. It yields the protein CASSPGASNQPQHF. V usage is TRBV18 and J usage is TRBJ1-5, with a tentative D call TRBD1 (6 bases). Germline V gene sequence: CDR1 KGHSH, CDR2 LQKENI. With 3 bases removed from V and 0 bases from J, the gap between germline ends came to 6 bases. The CDR3 spans 14 residues. Based on the CDR3 plus reference TRBV18 and TRBJ1-5, the full variable domain is NAGVMQNPRHLVRRRGQEARLRCSPMKGHSHVYWYRQLPEEGLKFMVYLQKENIIDESGMPKERFSAEFPKEGPSILRIQQVVRGDSAAYFCASSPGASNQPQHFGDGTRLSIL.